Listed below are T cell receptor beta chains from one sample, sequenced in a study of Ad26.COV2.S vaccination and SARS-CoV-2 variants. Libraries were prepared by immunoSEQ multiplex PCR; TCRdb keeps only in-frame clonotypes and omits some of them. In the table there are about 480,000 clones, around 85% of which are singletons. This sample comprised peripheral blood, obtained in a trial of Ad26.COV2.S vaccine versus placebo. These receptors were collected from a person aged 18-65 years who received the Ad26.COV2.S COVID-19 vaccine or a placebo. The CDR3 runs from the conserved cysteine through the conserved F or W. A D gene is named only where the DNA matches it firmly. Part of the rows lack a size; the others show once, few, many or a class for expanded clones.

TRBV9	-	15	TRBD1	TRBJ2-7	TGTGCCAGCAGCCCCCGGGACAGCATTAATTTGGAGCAGTACTTC	CASSPRDSINLEQYF
TRBV28	-	14	TRBD1	TRBJ1-1	TGTGCCAGCAGTTTCTCGGACAGGGGCCTTGAAGCTTTCTTT	CASSFSDRGLEAFF
TRBV5-4	-	15	-	TRBJ1-1	TGTGCCAGCAGCTTGGGGGCGGGGATGAACACTGAAGCTTTCTTT	CASSLGAGMNTEAFF
TRBV5-1	-	15	TRBD1	TRBJ1-1	TGCGCCAGCAGCTTGACCCCGGGACAGGGGGTTTTAGCTTTCTTT	CASSLTPGQGVLAFF
TRBV28	-	16	-	TRBJ1-2	TGTGCCAGCAGTACAAAGTCCGTTCGGGCTAACTATGGCTACACCTTC	CASSTKSVRANYGYTF
TRBV5-1	once	16	-	TRBJ2-2	TGCGCCAGCAGCTTGCGGCCTGGGACGAACACCGGGGAGCTGTTTTTT	CASSLRPGTNTGELFF
TRBV9	-	15	-	TRBJ2-2	TGTGCCAGCAGCGTAGGTGAGGTCCGCACCGGGGAGCTGTTTTTT	CASSVGEVRTGELFF
TRBV5-1	-	15	TRBD2	TRBJ2-7	TGCGCCAGCAGCTTGGCAGCTAGCGGGACCTACGAGCAGTACTTC	CASSLAASGTYEQYF
TRBV5-4	-	15	-	TRBJ2-1	TGTGCCAGCACCGAGTATGCTGCCCCGGGGTATGAGCAGTTCTTC	CASTEYAAPGYEQFF
TRBV6-5	-	15	-	TRBJ2-5	TGTGCCAGCACCCTGGACCTCCTCGCGATTGAGACCCAGTACTTC	CASTLDLLAIETQYF
TRBV30	-	11	-	TRBJ2-1	TGTGCCTGGAGCGCAGGGGCTGAGCAGTTCTTC	CAWSAGAEQFF
TRBV7-9	-	10	-	TRBJ2-1	TGTGCCAGCGGTCCGAGTGAGCAGTTCTTC	CASGPSEQFF
TRBV5-5	-	11	-	TRBJ2-1	TGTGCCAGCAGCGCGACGGCCGAGCAGTTCTTC	CASSATAEQFF
TRBV14	-	15	-	TRBJ1-3	TGTGCCAGCAGCCACAGGGGAGGCACTGGAAACACCATATATTTT	CASSHRGGTGNTIYF
TRBV7-2	-	16	TRBD2	TRBJ2-1	TGTGCCAGCAGCTTGGTCGGGAGGGTATCCTACAATGAGCAGTTCTTC	CASSLVGRVSYNEQFF
TRBV28	many	16	-	TRBJ1-2	TGTGCCAGCAGCGACCGGGGGGCGCTGACCATCTATGGCTACACCTTC	CASSDRGALTIYGYTF